This record concerns one T cell receptor (beta chain) sequence. Its specificity is unknown. The data were obtained in a study of T cell responses to AZD1222 COVID-19 vaccine. Findings of the study overall: The donor group comprised mostly white British people and more females; the analysis possibly underestimated clonal diversity. Close to half of spike-specific TCRs reportedly recognize unmutated variant regions. All repertoire sampling was performed exclusively after the peak T cell response.

Germline CDR1 KGHSH, CDR2 LQKENI. The CDR3 is 13 residues long. V lost 0 bases and J lost 7; bases outside the gene matches: 0. Second doses that came at about 4 or about 12 weeks were put together. TCRdb's table, derived via immunoSEQ multiplex PCR, lists solely in-frame clones and lacks some. The sample contains roughly 70,000 clones, about four fifths of which appear only once. This chain joins TRBV18 and TRBJ1-1, with 9 bases matching TRBD1. The material was peripheral blood, obtained 28 days after the second AZD1222 dose. The sequence derives from an adult who received the AZD1222 COVID-19 vaccine. CDR3 in amino acids: CASSPPDRGEAFF. CDR3 nucleotides: TGTGCCAGCTCACCACCGGACAGGGGTGAAGCTTTCTTT. Combining the CDR3 with reference TRBV18 and TRBJ1-1 gives the whole variable domain NAGVMQNPRHLVRRRGQEARLRCSPMKGHSHVYWYRQLPEEGLKFMVYLQKENIIDESGMPKERFSAEFPKEGPSILRIQQVVRGDSAAYFCASSPPDRGEAFFGQGTRLTVV.